This TCR beta chain was documented in a study of T cells expressing NK-cell markers. This CDR3 is built from 15 residues. From germline, CDR1 is SEHNR and CDR2 FQNEAQ (reference sequence). As the method of synthesis, 5'RACE template switching with UMIs yielded TCR beta cDNA. TCRdb processed the 5' RACE reads again and assigns one entry to each CDR3 protein, with no DNA. Its table records about 460,000 distinct CDR3 sequences. This chain uses TRBV7-9 with TRBJ2-2. This TCR derives from a woman aged 50 to 65 in good health. The sample was blood T cells: a sorted CD56 or NKG2C T cell subset, CD4+ or CD8+ T cells, or bulk PBMC T cells (not recorded which). CDR3 protein: CASSPRVGDTGELFF.